Each of the 13 T cell receptor beta chains below was sequenced from the same sample in a study of cytomegalovirus exposure and HLA in healthy donors. PCR employed 60 Vbeta and 13 Jbeta primers. TCRdb's copy holds only in-frame clones and misses some; the assay was immunoSEQ multiplex PCR. This sample's clone table lists approximately 110,000 clones. The sample comprised PBMCs. These receptors all stem from a man aged 18 to 35 in good health and CMV-seronegative.

This chain uses TRBV6-6 with TRBJ2-2, with 14 bases that match TRBD2. From germline, CDR1 is MNHNY and CDR2 SVGAGI (reference sequence). V lost 5 bases to trimming and J lost 5 bases; unmatched junction nucleotides: 1. The CDR3 sequence is 15 residues long. DNA for the CDR3: TGTGCCAGCAGTAGACTAGCGGGAGGGACCGGGGAGCTGTTTTTT. Protein sequence: CASSRLAGGTGELFF.

V gene TRBV29-1 combines with J gene TRBJ2-1; 8 bases are shared with TRBD2. This CDR3 has 16 residues. Germline V lookup: CDR1 SQVTM, CDR2 ANQGSEA. Losses at the gene ends were 5 bases for V and 0 bases for J; bases not matched to a gene: 9. The DNA of the CDR3 is TGCAGCGTTAGAATCGCAGCGGGGGACTCCTACAATGAGCAGTTCTTC. Protein sequence: CSVRIAAGDSYNEQFF.

The chain employs TRBV4-1 and TRBJ1-5, with TRBD1 matching over 8 bases. Germline-derived CDR1 and CDR2 are MGHRA and YSYEKL. Losses at the gene ends were 0 bases for V and 4 bases for J; bases not matched to a gene: 8. The CDR3 runs to 17 residues. Here the CDR3 reads CASSQEFGTGENQPQHF. The CDR3 DNA is TGCGCCAGCAGCCAAGAATTTGGGACAGGAGAAAATCAGCCCCAGCATTTT.

The chain joins TRBV28 to TRBJ1-5, with D possibly being TRBD1 (5 bases). Germline lookup yields CDR1 MDHEN and CDR2 SYDVKM. The CDR3 has 16 amino acids. V was pared by 6 bases and J by 2 bases, with 17 bases between. Here the CDR3 DNA reads TGTGCCAGCAGACCCCCTCGCGGCAGGGGCAATCAGCCCCAGCATTTT. Residues: CASRPPRGRGNQPQHF. Complete variable domain (other parts from reference TRBV28 and TRBJ1-5): DVKVTQSSRYLVKRTGEKVFLECVQDMDHENMFWYRQDPGLGLRLIYFSYDVKMKEKGDIPEGYSVSREKKERFSLILESASTNQTSMYLCASRPPRGRGNQPQHFGDGTRLSIL.

V and J are TRBV7-2 and TRBJ2-3; possibly TRBD2 for D (5 bases). Germline V gives CDR1 SGHTA, CDR2 FQGNSA. The CDR3 length is 19 residues. The germline V and J ends were trimmed by 1 base and 1 base, with 21 bases remaining between them. The chain's CDR3 is CASSLETTKSFPRTDTQYF. CDR3 nucleotide sequence: TGTGCCAGCAGCTTAGAGACTACCAAAAGTTTCCCTCGCACAGATACGCAGTATTTT.

V gene TRBV10-2 combines with J gene TRBJ1-6; D perhaps matches TRBD1 (5 bases). The CDR3 is 15 residues long. The germline V gene encodes CDR1 WSHSY and CDR2 SAAADI. V was clipped by 5 bases and J by 2 bases, with 10 bases between them. The CDR3 is CASSLGDTYNSPLHF. The CDR3 DNA sequence: TGCGCCAGCAGTTTAGGGGATACCTATAATTCACCCCTCCACTTT.

The V gene is TRBV21-1, the J gene TRBJ1-1; the D call in the table, TRBD1, was not verified against the DNA. TRBV21-1 is classified as a pseudogene. This CDR3 region has 18 residues. CDR3 sequence reads: CASSNPPGQGISNTEAFF. The CDR3 DNA reads TGTGCCAGCAGCAACCCCCCGGGACAGGGGATTTCAAACACTGAAGCTTTCTTT.

The genes are TRBV6-1 and TRBJ1-5; TRBD1 aligns across 8 bases. Germline V gives CDR1 MNHNS, CDR2 SASEGT. After removal of 7 bases from V and 6 bases from J, the junction contained 8 bases not matched to a gene. The length of the CDR3 is 14 residues. The CDR3 protein is CASMGRGPIQPQHF. CDR3 DNA sequence: TGTGCCAGCATGGGCAGGGGGCCCATTCAGCCCCAGCATTTT.

The V gene is TRBV25-1, the J gene TRBJ1-5, with D unclear. This CDR3 spans 14 amino acids. Germline CDR1 MGHDK, CDR2 SYGVNS. The ends were cut back, 1 base at V and 3 bases at J, with 7 bases in the middle. This CDR3 reads CASSESSANQPQHF. The CDR3 bases are TGTGCCAGCAGTGAATCTAGCGCCAATCAGCCCCAGCATTTT.

The chain employs TRBV30 and TRBJ1-2, with 7 bases that match TRBD1. V trimming: 0 bases; J trimming: 7 bases; junction bases outside the gene matches: 2. This CDR3 is built from 12 residues. Germline lookup yields CDR1 GTSNPN and CDR2 SVGIG (reference sequence). The CDR3 sequence: CAWSVTGFGYTF. The CDR3 DNA is TGTGCCTGGAGTGTGACAGGGTTTGGCTACACCTTC.

This chain connects TRBV19 to TRBJ1-3; 7 bases map to TRBD1. The CDR3 runs to 16 residues. The V and J ends lost 4 bases and 4 bases, in that order; junction bases with no gene match: 10. Germline V gene lookup returns CDR1 LNHDA and CDR2 SQIVND (reference sequence). The CDR3, as DNA: TGTGCCAGTAGTACCATCGACAGGGACTCGGGAAACACCATATATTTT. Translated: CASSTIDRDSGNTIYF.

J is TRBJ1-2 and V is TRBV2, with D perhaps matching TRBD1 (6 bases). Germline values: CDR1 SNHLY, CDR2 FYNNEI. This CDR3 contains 13 residues. The V end was cut by 4 bases, the J end by 1 base, with 7 bases between. CDR3 loop: CASSADSNYGYTF. The CDR3 DNA reads TGTGCCAGCAGTGCGGACAGTAACTATGGCTACACCTTC.

This sequence joins TRBV1 and TRBJ1-6. TRBV1 is deemed a pseudogene. This CDR3 is 17 amino acids long. The CDR3 nucleotides read TGCACCAGCAGCCAAGACAGAGGGATCGATCAGCGTTCACCCCTCCACTTT. It yields the protein CTSSQDRGIDQRSPLHF.